This entry features one T cell receptor (beta chain) sequence. Antigen unknown. The record originates from a study of OX40 agonist ivuxolimab in advanced cancers. Study-level information: Patients were given ivuxolimab, an antibody that agonizes OX40 (CD134). Eligibility admitted prior anti-PD-1, anti-PD-L1 or anti-CTLA-4 therapy; roughly 37% had some. Dosing consisted of intravenous ivuxolimab at 0.01 to 10 mg/kg every 2 weeks.

Germline V gene data show CDR1 as SGHAT and CDR2 as FQNNGV. The CDR3 is 14 residues long. The V end was cut by 0 bases, the J end by 2 bases, with 8 bases between. The protocol was immunoSEQ multiplex PCR, while the TCRdb copy is restricted to in-frame clones and leaves out a portion. This table holds tens of thousands of clones, roughly 78% found once. Regarding the study as a whole: Specificity for antigen went undetermined in the expanded peripheral T cells.

The origin of this receptor is an adult with an advanced solid tumor such as melanoma, head and neck, liver or kidney cancer. This chain uses TRBV11-2 with TRBJ2-7; D unclear. Sequences were derived from CD4+ or CD8+ T cells sorted from blood, sampled in a trial of the OX40 agonist ivuxolimab. This CDR3 is CASSLDALTYEQYF. In DNA, the CDR3 is TGTGCCAGCAGCTTAGACGCTCTGACCTACGAGCAGTACTTC.